One and the same sample provided the 5 T cell receptor beta chains below, sequenced in a study of molecular identifiers for immune sequencing clone quantification (dated by TCRdb to 2016 to 2018). Library method: PCR. These reads were obtained on a NextSeq 500. In TCRdb, the public reads were trimmed at Q25 with fastp and aligned with MiXCR, with productive beta chains retained. Under each unique CDR3 protein, matching rows form one entry showing the most common genes and DNA. The sample records about 500,000 distinct CDR3 sequences, about a quarter of which are singletons. Approximately 0.76% of the sample is in the top ten clones. Sequenced input: naive CD8+ T cells from blood, with Jurkat cell RNA spiked in. The cell subset or site label on this specimen signifies: FACS-sorted CD8+CD4-CCR7+CD45RA+ naive T cells. The origin of the receptors is a human donor in good health. Some libraries in this study had Jurkat cell RNA spiked in.

This chain joins TRBV12-3 or TRBV12-4 and TRBJ2-7; D gene uncertain. This CDR3 is built from 13 residues. Trimming pared 8 bases from V and 7 bases from J, leaving 18 bases between. CDR3 sequence: CASVELPWLEQYF. The CDR3 DNA sequence: TGTGCCAGCGTGGAGTTACCATGGTTGGAGCAGTACTTC.

The V call is TRBV6-2 or TRBV6-3, the J call TRBJ2-7; 10 bases map to TRBD1. This CDR3 comprises 14 residues. V was clipped by 5 bases and J by 2 bases; unmatched bases: 3. Germline CDR1 and CDR2: MNHEY and SVGEGT. This CDR3 reads CASSDRGRTYEQYF. In nucleotides, the CDR3 is TGTGCCAGCAGTGACAGGGGGCGAACCTACGAGCAGTACTTC.

The table lists this clonotype with many counts. The CDR3 nucleotides read TGTGCCAGCAGCCCCTACAGGGGCACAGATACGCAGTATTTT. As protein: CASSPYRGTDTQYF. The chain employs TRBV11-2 and TRBJ2-3, with TRBD1 as a possible D gene (6 bases). Looked up from germline, CDR1 is SGHAT and CDR2 is FQNNGV. Trimming stripped 5 bases from V and 1 base from J, with 10 bases between. CDR3 size: 14 residues.

This clonotype was counted between two and nine times. The chain uses TRBV6-2 or TRBV6-3 and TRBJ1-5; 9 bases map to TRBD1. The CDR3 spans 14 residues. V trimming: 2 bases; J trimming: 11 bases; junction bases outside the gene matches: 7. Germline lookup yields CDR1 MNHEY and CDR2 SVGEGT. The CDR3 here is CASSYLGQGVAQHF. The CDR3 nucleotides read TGTGCCAGCAGTTACCTGGGACAGGGTGTCGCCCAGCATTTT.

There are a few counts of this clonotype. The genes are TRBV4-2 and TRBJ2-3, with TRBD2 identical over 8 bases. Germline V gene sequence: CDR1 LGHNA, CDR2 YNFKEQ. This CDR3 comprises 15 residues. The V gene end was trimmed by 1 base and the J gene end by 3 bases; junction bases not matched to a gene: 3. As DNA, the CDR3 is TGTGCCAGCAGCCAAGTTACTAGCGGAACAGATACGCAGTATTTT. This gives the protein CASSQVTSGTDTQYF.